This T cell receptor beta chain comes out of a study of shared clonotypes between healthy human individuals. Findings and limits, study-wide: Estimated richness values were generally larger in naive subsets than in memory subsets. It was only blood that was sampled, and tissue repertoires likely differ.

Replicate PCRs for sorted subsets used around 200 ng DNA; this equaled 30,000 to 35,000 T cell genomes. Libraries were prepared by immunoSEQ multiplex PCR; TCRdb keeps only in-frame clonotypes and omits some of them. The repertoire has 2 million to 2.5 million clones, under 97% of them found once; the top ten carry around 0.13%. V shed 4 bases and J shed 1 base, with 13 bases lying between them. CDR3 length: 15 residues. Germline V lookup: CDR1 SGHRS, CDR2 YFSETQ. Turning to this clone: What it binds is not known.

The sample consisted of naive CD4+ T cells sorted from blood. Sample subset: CD45RA+ positively selected. The sequence was obtained from a man aged 18 to 35 in good health. The V and J genes are TRBV5-1 and TRBJ2-3; a weak D match, TRBD2 (7 bases). The CDR3 DNA follows: TGCGCCAGCAGCCCGGAGGGGGGGGGCACAGATACGCAGTATTTT. Amino acid sequence: CASSPEGGGTDTQYF.